The 2 T cell receptor beta chains below come from one sample, sequenced in a study of a mutant IDH1 vaccine in newly diagnosed glioma (dated by TCRdb to the early 2020s). Their cognate antigens are unknown. The method was the immunoSEQ multiplex PCR assay. TCRdb took over this immuneACCESS table, retaining in-frame rearrangements with V and J assigned. Such tables are incomplete; in checked studies, under half of the missing clones stem from an unresolved V gene, and the remainder is unexplained. This sample is represented by around 57,000 clones; 89% of them were singletons. The ten largest clones take up roughly 2.1% of the sample. What the time point label conveys for this sample: week 11, during vaccination. A 20-mer mutant IDH1 peptide at 300 micrograms in Montanide made up each vaccine dose, which was injected subcutaneously together with topical imiquimod. Source: PBMCs, taken from a glioma patient whose treatment included an IDH1 peptide vaccine. These receptor sequences come from a man aged 35 to 55 with glioma.

The chain carries TRBV19 and TRBJ1-5, with 10 bases identical to TRBD1. The CDR3 is 13 residues long. The germline CDR1 and CDR2 sequences are LNHDA and SQIVND (reference sequence). Trimming removed 9 bases from V and 5 bases from J; junction bases left unmatched: 4. The CDR3 DNA is TGTGCCAGCGGACAGGGGGTTGATCAGCCCCAGCATTTT. Protein sequence: CASGQGVDQPQHF. Using reference TRBV19 and TRBJ1-5 for the parts outside the CDR3, the full variable domain is DGGITQSPKYLFRKEGQNVTLSCEQNLNHDAMYWYRQDPGQGLRLIYYSQIVNDFQKGDIAEGYSVSREKKESFPLTVTSAQKNPTAFYLCASGQGVDQPQHFGDGTRLSIL.

The chain combines TRBV7-6 with TRBJ2-5, with no clear D. The germline V gene encodes CDR1 SGHVS and CDR2 FNYEAQ. Trimming pared 0 bases from V and 9 bases from J, leaving 11 bases between. CDR3 length: 13 amino acids. The CDR3 loop reads CASSLAESAAQYF. The CDR3 coding sequence is TGTGCCAGCAGCTTAGCCGAATCGGCGGCCCAGTACTTC.